The present T cell receptor beta chain was sequenced within a study of pediatric ulcerative colitis (dated by TCRdb to the late 2010s). For the study in its entirety: Of the ulcerative colitis patients, over 5 had pancolitis and two had left-sided colitis, and histology in every patient was consistent with ulcerative colitis. From 8 to 10 newly diagnosed, treatment-naive pediatric ulcerative colitis patients and four non-IBD control children, paired blood and rectal samples were collected. Using the Pediatric Ulcerative Colitis Activity Index, two patients were classed as having mild disease, four as having moderate disease and three as having acute severe colitis. The full study reports these points: Significantly higher autologous blood-rectal clonal overlap was found in ulcerative colitis patients than in controls, which suggested increased T cell trafficking to inflamed tissue. Only four individuals were included in the healthy control group, which was small. T cells from blood may have been included in the rectal pinch biopsies, particularly in patients with overt colitis. Repertoires were derived from total lymphocyte DNA, so rare subsets such as regulatory T cells may have patterns not reflected. A couple of rectal CDR3 clonotypes turned up in every ulcerative colitis patient but in none of the controls. For technical reasons, blood samples from a couple of patients gave substantially fewer templates, and these samples were excluded from the blood-rectal overlap analysis. Rectal repertoire features separated controls, mild-moderate and acute severe colitis patients; acute severe colitis showed reduced rectal diversity due to clonal expansions.

The CDR3 covers 12 residues, taking in both the cysteine and the phenylalanine. CDR3 DNA is the only sequence kept; it has 36 bases, read in frame from the first base. The CDR1 and CDR2 encoded by the germline V gene are SGHRS and YFSETQ. Trimming removed 2 bases from V and 1 base from J, leaving 3 bases between the germline ends. One to two pinch biopsies were taken from the rectum for research during colonoscopy. Before the diagnostic colonoscopy, none of the ulcerative colitis patients had been given immunosuppressive medication. Before DNA was isolated, the rectal biopsies underwent proteinase K digestion. The Wizard kit (Promega) was used to extract genomic DNA from both blood and intestinal samples. Notes on this clone: The antigen it binds to is not known. There are no base qualities to consult, and no much larger clone falls within one base.

Using the immunoSEQ TRB Survey service, rearranged CDR3 beta regions were amplified from genomic DNA with multiplex V and J primers. To keep sequencing depth equal across samples, survey-level depth of up to 500,000 reads per sample was applied. The libraries were purified and pooled, then sequenced using Illumina technology. The source study handled its data this way. Productive clonality, sample overlap, pairwise scatters, CDR3 beta length, V/D/J gene usage and productiveness were assessed with immunoSEQ online tools. Calculated diversity was defined as the number of unique rearrangements divided by total templates times 100, and Shannon and Simpson indices were additionally computed. For principal component analysis, Z-score normalized data were analyzed with the R prcomp function and the ggbiplot package. Morisita's index was used to quantify blood-rectal clonal overlap within each subject. TCRdb limited this immuneACCESS table to in-frame rearrangements with V and J called. A share of clones is missing; checked studies link under half to unresolved V genes, and the rest is unexplained. V and J calls and clone size are as listed in that table; D and trimming were resolved from the DNA. A total of roughly 23,000 clones appear in this sample, about two thirds of them only once. Of the sample, around 16% is held by the ten largest clones.

The chain is assembled from TRBV5-1 and TRBJ1-1, with the D gene uncertain. Sequenced: gut tissue. The receptor was derived from a boy between 10 and 17 years old with severe ulcerative colitis. The sequenced DNA is TGCGCCAGCAGCTTCGGGAACACTGAAGCTTTCTTT. Its amino acids are CASSFGNTEAFF.